Given below is one TCR beta chain in context. This clone appeared a few times. Its antigen is unknown. Nothing much larger sits one base from this clone, and base qualities are not available. The germline V gene (reference sequence) sets CDR1 to LNHNV and CDR2 to YYDKDF. Cut back by 0 bases and 2 bases, the V and J ends lie 14 bases apart. The CDR3 starts with the cysteine, ends with the phenylalanine, and has 16 residues. This entry keeps only the CDR3 DNA: 48 bases, framed from base 1. This entry is derived from a study of cytomegalovirus exposure and HLA in healthy donors (TCRdb year 2017). As for the study more broadly: In an earlier analysis of around 540 of the donors, under 300 Gb of sequence data and 120 million or so unique TCR beta sequences from some 170 million T cells were reported. About 280 gigabases of sequencing data and about 92 million unique TCR sequences made up an early release that covered several hundred HLA-typed donors. Among the roughly 400 genotyped donors, about 85% belonged to the genetic ancestry cluster associated with self-reported Caucasian donors. The study was designed to test whether signatures of past pathogen exposure could be identified by cataloging public T cell receptors. The study used immunosequencing to profile the T cell repertoires of several hundred subjects and linked those repertoires to cytomegalovirus serostatus. A separate validation cohort of approximately 130 different subjects was used in addition to the roughly 700-subject first cohort. High-throughput TCR immunosequencing, statistical association of individual TCRs with disease status, and machine learning were combined to predict cytomegalovirus infection status. A later analysis re-analyzed previously published TCR beta repertoires from 666 donors and added high-resolution HLA genotyping to study TCR occurrence patterns. Rather than using new phenotypic data, the later analysis identified candidate immune exposures from TCR beta sequences and from how often those sequences occurred across donors. To decide whether each TCR beta V gene segment behaved as functional or pseudogenic, an earlier analysis of fewer than 750 of the donors relied on high-throughput TCR beta sequencing. Donor age, sex, ethnicity and CMV serostatus were collected together with the repertoire data. Genome-wide SNP genotypes for about 55% of the roughly 670 donors were used in a later genetic analysis, which treated that subset as a discovery cohort. Every repertoire in the discovery cohort had been generated on one and the same sequencing platform. Class I and class II HLA loci were covered by the typing at four-digit resolution. Typing coverage varied by locus: roughly 629-640 donors for A, B, C, DRB1 and DQB1; 500 to 550 for DQA1; approximately 610 for DPA1; roughly 450 for DPB1. A handful of DR-DQ haplotypes were treated as single units for association and clustering because of strong linkage in the cohort. Among about 400 genotyped donors of the cohort, an average of approximately 200,000 unique TCR beta nucleotide sequences was sequenced per donor, of which roughly 17% were non-productive. Here is what the overall study found, with its caveats: Broadly in line with IMGT annotations, most TCR beta V segments showed up in productive rearrangements about 90% or about 30% of the time in an earlier analysis of 450 to 750 of the donors. In a later genetic analysis, fewer N-insertions in productive TCRs were reported among donors in an Asian-associated ancestry cluster than the roughly 640-donor mean. A cluster of highly shared sequence variants was judged likely to be a technical artifact of the sequencing pipeline. Because HLA typing was unavailable for some donors at each locus, only the typed subset was used in association tests. A total of roughly 160 TCR beta chains were listed by the study as associated with cytomegalovirus. A further reported finding was that TCR beta sequences accurately predicted the HLA-A and HLA-B alleles for most subjects in the first cohort. Across donors, most TCR sequences were observed very rarely, whereas some public TCRs were present in many individuals. Strong co-occurrence of HLA alleles, especially DR and DQ, made assigning TCR associations to individual alleles difficult. The authors suggested that the approach could potentially be generalized to other disease states and immunological phenotypes. Linkage disequilibrium might explain the correlated functional status among segregating V segments, but an unknown experimental factor could not be excluded. Immune exposure information for the cohort was limited to CMV serostatus. In a later analysis, over 15,000 TCR beta sequences were associated with specific HLA alleles at a false discovery rate of 0.05. Most CMV-associated TCR beta chains appeared to be HLA-restricted in a later analysis, and the HLA associations seemed to be driven largely by CMV exposure. Some IMGT-functional V segments, including TRBV6-2 and TRBV6-3, could not be told apart with the 87-base-pair reads, so those segments were excluded. In a later analysis, TCR association rates were found to vary across HLA loci, with the most associated TCRs seen for DRB1 alleles and the fewest for HLA-C alleles. Several of the top co-occurrence clusters appeared to be linked to parvovirus B19, influenza, CMV and Epstein-Barr virus, according to a later analysis. In both the original and validation cohorts, the classifier was reported to diagnose cytomegalovirus status with high specificity and sensitivity. An association between a missense DCLRE1C variant and V-gene and J-gene trimming of TCR beta chains was found in a later genetic analysis and replicated in an independent cohort. In this cohort, only TCR beta chains were sequenced, and detectable features were limited by the absence of alpha or paired-chain data. Compared with equally common non-associated chains, HLA-associated TCR beta chains in a later analysis were more clonally expanded and had lower generation probabilities. A few of the identified cytomegalovirus-associated TCR beta chains were confirmed in vitro to be specific for cytomegalovirus antigens. About 17 rarely observed V segments, including chromosome 9 orphons, were excluded from the earlier analysis of about 600 of the donors because counts were too low. Presence/absence analyses assumed roughly uniform sequencing depth across donors, an assumption that may not hold.

In total, 500 to 700 healthy bone marrow donors made up the cohort. At the time of sampling, all cohort members were nominally healthy, though unrecorded immune exposures were likely present. The donor was CMV seropositive and was included in the group of approximately 300 seropositive cohort members. Every donor gave a peripheral blood sample, and the peripheral blood mononuclear cells from that sample were used for TCR beta sequencing. The Qiagen DNeasy Blood Extraction Kit was used to extract genomic DNA from the blood cell samples. Receptor libraries were prepared by the immunoSEQ multiplex PCR assay. For the multiplex PCR, a mixture combining 60 forward primers for TCR Vbeta segments and 13 reverse primers for TCR Jbeta segments was used. The CDR3 region of rearranged TCR beta genes was amplified from genomic DNA with a multiplex PCR assay. Amplified TCR beta libraries were sequenced as 87-base-pair reads on the Illumina HiSeq System. Per the original workflow: A later analysis tallied 75 million to 85 million unique TCR beta chains across the 610 or so repertoires, and 10 million to 11 million of those chains were shared by two or more donors. Raw reads were error-corrected and collapsed into unique sequences by a nearest-neighbor algorithm in which closely related sequences were merged to remove PCR and sequencing errors. V, D and J gene segments were assigned by aligning CDR3 sequences to IMGT reference sequences. For a sequence to be retained, a match of at least six nucleotides to both a V gene segment and a J gene segment was required. Rearrangements were called productive when the CDR3 lacked stop codons and stayed in frame with V and J; all others were non-productive. Following IMGT convention, CDR3 was defined as the stretch from the second conserved V-encoded cysteine up to the conserved J-encoded phenylalanine. The earlier analysis of about 610 of the donors excluded sequences that lacked an unambiguous match to a single V gene segment. In an earlier analysis of approximately 590 of the donors, a V segment was called functional when productive rearrangements were above 56.7%, and segregating when the standard deviation between donors exceeded 5%. A statistical classification framework was built for diagnosing cytomegalovirus status from the catalog of TCR beta chain sequences. V and J gene assignment, in a later analysis, came from comparing TCR nucleotide sequences with IMGT/GENE-DB human TR gene sequences. A later analysis assigned CDR3 sequences and most-parsimonious VDJ recombination scenarios with the TCRdist pipeline. In a later analysis, each TCR beta chain was defined by its CDR3 amino acid sequence together with its V-gene family, and reads lacking a unique V-gene family were excluded. A later analysis removed roughly 590 highly shared, low-generation-probability nucleotide sequences to deal with suspected cross-contamination and a sequencing artifact. For each public chain, a later analysis derived a clonal expansion index from normalized ranks of inferred template counts within each repertoire. Generation probabilities in a later analysis came from a VDJ recombination model fitted to out-of-frame rearrangements, and those results were checked against IGoR. In a later analysis, hypergeometric tests were used to score TCR-TCR, TCR-HLA and TCR-CMV co-occurrence, with a repertoire-size bias correction applied to TCR pairs. In a later analysis, false discovery rates were estimated by permuting HLA or CMV assignments 20 times. In a later analysis, co-occurring TCRs were grouped using DBSCAN, with TCRdist sequence similarity added in when clustering inside HLA-allele-positive subsets. Repertoires with fewer than 30,000 or more than 120,000 public chains, plus five repertoires with anomalous nucleotide sharing, were excluded from co-occurrence clustering. The table comes from immuneACCESS by way of TCRdb, which keeps in-frame sequences with V and J called. Part of the clones is missing from these tables; in studies checked, under half for an unresolved V gene and the rest for unknown reasons. That table gives V, J and clone size, and the DNA gave D and trimming. The sample table holds tens of thousands of clones, of which roughly a tenth were seen once. The biggest ten clones account for approximately 23% of the sample.

The chain joins TRBV15 to TRBJ2-7, with a tentative D gene TRBD2 over 6 matching bases. This TCR came from a man aged 55 to 70 in good health and CMV-seropositive. Material: PBMCs. For the CDR3, the sequence is CATSREGREWPYEQYF. The DNA sequence is TGTGCCACCAGCAGAGAAGGACGGGAGTGGCCCTACGAGCAGTACTTC.